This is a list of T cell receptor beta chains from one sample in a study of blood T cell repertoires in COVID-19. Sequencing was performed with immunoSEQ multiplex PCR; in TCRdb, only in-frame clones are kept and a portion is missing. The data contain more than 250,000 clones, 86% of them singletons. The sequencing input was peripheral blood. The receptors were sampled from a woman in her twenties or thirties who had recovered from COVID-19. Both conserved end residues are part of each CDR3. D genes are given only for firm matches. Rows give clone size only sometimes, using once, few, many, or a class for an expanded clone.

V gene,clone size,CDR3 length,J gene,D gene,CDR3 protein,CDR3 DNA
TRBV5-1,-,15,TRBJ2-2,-,CASRPGTTNTGELFF,TGCGCCAGCAGACCCGGGACAACGAACACCGGGGAGCTGTTTTTT
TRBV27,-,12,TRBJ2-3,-,CASSSAGDTQYF,TGTGCCAGCAGTTCGGCGGGAGATACGCAGTATTTT
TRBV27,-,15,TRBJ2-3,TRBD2,CASSFQRDYADTQYF,TGTGCCAGCAGTTTCCAGCGGGATTATGCAGATACGCAGTATTTT
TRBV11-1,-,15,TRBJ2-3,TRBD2,CASHGSGGALNTQYF,TGTGCCAGCCACGGAAGCGGGGGGGCCCTAAATACGCAGTATTTT
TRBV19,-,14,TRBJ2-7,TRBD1,CASSEGQGTYEQYF,TGTGCCAGTAGTGAGGGACAGGGCACCTACGAGCAGTACTTC
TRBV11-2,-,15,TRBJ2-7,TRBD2,CASSPASGTYYEQYF,TGTGCCAGCAGCCCGGCGAGCGGGACCTACTACGAGCAGTACTTC
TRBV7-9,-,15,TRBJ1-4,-,CASSFPGKRDEKLFF,TGTGCCAGCAGCTTCCCAGGGAAGCGAGACGAAAAACTGTTTTTT
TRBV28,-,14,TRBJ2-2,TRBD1,CATVDRGSTGELFF,TGTGCCACCGTGGACAGGGGAAGCACCGGGGAGCTGTTTTTT
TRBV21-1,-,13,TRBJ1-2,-,CASSPQGGRGYTF,TGTGCCAGCAGCCCCCAGGGGGGAAGGGGCTACACCTTC
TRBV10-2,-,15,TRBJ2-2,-,CASRLGGVGTGELFF,TGCGCCAGCAGATTAGGGGGGGTGGGCACCGGGGAGCTGTTTTTT
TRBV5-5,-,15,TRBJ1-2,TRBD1,CASSLRGTANYGYTF,TGTGCCAGCAGCTTGAGAGGGACAGCTAACTATGGCTACACCTTC
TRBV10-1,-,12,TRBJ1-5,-,CASRGPNQPQHF,TGCGCCAGCAGGGGCCCCAATCAGCCCCAGCATTTT
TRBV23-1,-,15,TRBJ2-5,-,CASSQGRRVGETQYF,TGCGCCAGCAGTCAAGGCCGCAGGGTCGGAGAGACCCAGTACTTC
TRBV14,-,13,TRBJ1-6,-,CASSQDQRSPLHF,TGTGCCAGCAGCCAAGATCAGCGTTCACCCCTCCACTTT
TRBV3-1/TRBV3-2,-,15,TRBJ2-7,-,CASSSRGFETYEQYF,TGTGCCAGCAGCAGCAGGGGTTTCGAAACCTACGAGCAGTACTTC
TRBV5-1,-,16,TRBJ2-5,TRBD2,CASSPAGLDLAETQYF,TGCGCCAGCAGCCCGGCTGGACTAGACCTCGCAGAGACCCAGTACTTC
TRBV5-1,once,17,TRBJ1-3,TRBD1,CASSYGQGGISGNTIYF,TGCGCCAGCAGCTACGGACAGGGAGGGATCTCTGGAAACACCATATATTTT
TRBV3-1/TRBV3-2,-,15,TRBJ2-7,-,CASSQEAFRSYEQYF,TGTGCCAGCAGCCAAGAGGCCTTCCGTTCCTACGAGCAGTACTTC
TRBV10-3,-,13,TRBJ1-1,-,CAIMDKPNTEAFF,TGTGCCATCATGGACAAACCGAACACTGAAGCTTTCTTT
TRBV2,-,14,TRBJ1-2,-,CASRMGGKKEGYTF,TGTGCCAGCAGGATGGGGGGGAAAAAAGAGGGCTACACCTTC
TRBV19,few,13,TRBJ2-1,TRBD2,CASSIPLAGEQFF,TGTGCCAGTAGTATCCCCCTAGCGGGTGAGCAGTTCTTC
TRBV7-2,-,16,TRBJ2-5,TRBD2,CASSFQAGYSGETQYF,TGTGCCAGCAGCTTCCAAGCGGGATATTCAGGGGAGACCCAGTACTTC
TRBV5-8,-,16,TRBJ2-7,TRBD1,CASSPEGPGGSYEQYF,TGTGCCAGCAGCCCCGAAGGACCAGGGGGAAGCTACGAGCAGTACTTC
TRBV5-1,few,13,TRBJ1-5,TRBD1,CASSLTGDQPQHF,TGCGCCAGCAGCTTGACAGGGGACCAGCCCCAGCATTTT